The next 28 T cell receptor beta chains were all read from a single sample in a study of T cell responses to AZD1222 COVID-19 vaccine. The data were produced by immunoSEQ multiplex PCR, yet TCRdb's version contains in-frame clones alone and is incomplete. The profile shows 150,000 to 200,000 clones, 80% to 95% of them singletons. This specimen consisted of peripheral blood, obtained on day 0 of AZD1222 vaccination. The receptors were gathered from an adult in good health.

The V gene is TRBV6-1, the J gene TRBJ1-1, with a tentative D call TRBD1 (5 bases). This CDR3 is 14 amino acids long. Germline assignment: CDR1 MNHNS and CDR2 SASEGT. V lost 2 bases and J lost 3, with 10 bases in between. This CDR3 is CASSEFGGDTEAFF. As DNA, the CDR3 is TGTGCCAGCAGTGAATTTGGGGGGGACACTGAAGCTTTCTTT.

Remarks on this clone: The junction differs from germline at one of its ends, possibly a read error. V and J are TRBV5-1 and TRBJ1-1; D remains unclear. The CDR3 is made up of 14 amino acids. Per the germline V gene, CDR1 is SGHRS and CDR2 is YFSETQ. The CDR3, as DNA: TGCGCCAGCAGCTTGGCCAGTTTGAATACTGAAGCTTTCTTT. It translates to CASSLASLNTEAFF.

CDR3 sequence: CASSPFGQPQHF. The DNA for the CDR3 is TGTGCCAGCAGCCCCTTCGGGCAGCCCCAGCATTTT. The chain employs TRBV28 and TRBJ1-5; no definite D call. The germline V and J ends were trimmed by 6 bases and 7 bases, with 10 bases remaining between them. This CDR3 spans 12 amino acids. The germline V gene encodes CDR1 MDHEN and CDR2 SYDVKM.

The chain couples TRBV7-9 to TRBJ1-4; D may be TRBD1 (5 bases). The CDR3 is 17 residues long. From germline, CDR1 is SEHNR and CDR2 FQNEAQ (reference sequence). Trimming pared 5 bases from V and 1 base from J, leaving 17 bases between. CDR3 region: CASSTRGGEGTNEKLFF. In nucleotides, the CDR3 is TGTGCCAGCAGCACCCGAGGAGGGGAAGGAACTAATGAAAAACTGTTTTTT. The variable domain in full, with the rest retrieved from reference TRBV7-9 and TRBJ1-4, is DTGVSQNPRHKITKRGQNVTFRCDPISEHNRLYWYRQTLGQGPEFLTYFQNEAQLEKSRLLSDRFSAERPKGSFSTLEIQRTEQGDSAMYLCASSTRGGEGTNEKLFFGSGTQLSVL.

The chain is built from TRBV18 and TRBJ1-3; TRBD1 matches at 7 bases. Unmatched junction bases numbered 7, after V lost 2 bases and J lost 0 bases. Looked up from germline, CDR1 is KGHSH and CDR2 is LQKENI. This CDR3 spans 17 amino acids. The CDR3 bases are TGTGCCAGCTCACCATTGGGACAGTCCAACTCTGGAAACACCATATATTTT. Protein sequence: CASSPLGQSNSGNTIYF.

The J gene is TRBJ2-5, the V gene TRBV6-5; 7 bases align to TRBD2. Trimming removed 2 bases from V and 5 bases from J; junction bases left unmatched: 8. The CDR3 extends over 15 amino acids. Germline V gene lookup returns CDR1 MNHEY and CDR2 SVGAGI. Here the CDR3 DNA reads TGTGCCAGCAGTTACGGGCGGGAGTCGTTGGAGACCCAGTACTTC. Translation: CASSYGRESLETQYF.

V and J are TRBV15 and TRBJ2-7, with D hard to call. V was cut by 0 bases and J by 3 bases, with 6 bases left in between. This CDR3 has 13 amino acids. Germline CDR1 reads LNHNV; CDR2 reads YYDKDF (reference sequence). The CDR3 DNA sequence: TGTGCCACCAGCAGAGATCCCAACTACGAGCAGTACTTC. Its protein is CATSRDPNYEQYF.

V and J are TRBV29-1 and TRBJ1-4; D uncertain. V was cut by 4 bases and J by 7 bases, with 13 bases left in between. Per germline, CDR1 SQVTM and CDR2 ANQGSEA. The CDR3 runs to 13 residues. The CDR3 DNA reads as TGCAGCGTTGTCTCTGGACTTGGTGAAAAACTGTTTTTT. The encoded protein is CSVVSGLGEKLFF.

The chain carries TRBV10-1 and TRBJ1-6, with D hard to call. Per germline, CDR1 WNHNN and CDR2 SYGVQD (reference sequence). CDR3 length equals 13 residues. Trimming removed 8 bases from V and 9 bases from J, with 14 bases in between. CDR3 DNA sequence: TGCGCCAGCCAGAGTGGGTGGGGTTCACCCCTCCACTTT. It yields the protein CASQSGWGSPLHF.

V is TRBV11-1 and J is TRBJ1-1, with D hard to call. V dropped 5 bases and J dropped 2 bases, with 9 bases sitting between them. This CDR3 region has 13 residues. Germline loops: CDR1 SGHAT, CDR2 FQDESV (reference sequence). The CDR3: CASSLSINTEAFF. The CDR3 bases are TGTGCCAGCAGCCTCAGTATAAACACTGAAGCTTTCTTT.

V usage is TRBV2 and J usage is TRBJ1-4; 9 bases fit TRBD1. Germline CDR1 SNHLY, CDR2 FYNNEI. This CDR3 has 15 amino acids. Trimming removed 6 bases from V and 4 bases from J; junction bases left unmatched: 6. The chain's CDR3 is CASRPGTGLNEKLFF. The CDR3 DNA reads TGTGCCAGCAGACCCGGGACAGGGCTTAATGAAAAACTGTTTTTT.

This clone was counted once. The genes are TRBV18 and TRBJ1-5; D not resolved. Germline CDR1 and CDR2: KGHSH and LQKENI. The CDR3 consists of 17 residues. Trimming removed 5 bases at V and 0 bases at J, with 17 bases between. The CDR3 sequence: CASSFTNPRDSNQPQHF. The CDR3 DNA is TGTGCCAGCTCATTTACGAATCCACGAGATAGCAATCAGCCCCAGCATTTT.

This rearrangement joins TRBV27 to TRBJ1-1; the D is unclear. This CDR3 is 11 amino acids long. V lost 9 bases to trimming and J lost 6 bases, with 11 bases between them. CDR1 is MNHEY and CDR2 is SMNVEV in the germline V gene (reference sequence). Written as DNA, the CDR3 is TGTGCCAGTCAGCACCGATCTGAAGCTTTCTTT. Residues: CASQHRSEAFF.

The sample holds one count of this clone. This rearrangement joins TRBV6-4 to TRBJ2-1; the match to TRBD2 covers 9 bases. The CDR3 loop spans 14 amino acids. J gave up 15 bases and V 0 bases, and 9 bases lay outside the gene matches. Per germline, CDR1 MRHNA and CDR2 SNTAGT. CDR3 amino acids: CASSDSFAGGPRFF. The CDR3 region has the DNA TGTGCCAGCAGTGACTCGTTTGCGGGAGGGCCCCGGTTCTTC.

The chain joins TRBV7-2 to TRBJ2-3, with D perhaps TRBD1 (5 bases). CDR3 length equals 17 residues. Trimming took off 3 bases at V and 0 bases at J, with 16 bases between the two ends. The germline V gene has CDR1 SGHTA and CDR2 FQGNSA. The CDR3 loop reads CASSLGIGAESTDTQYF. The CDR3 DNA is TGTGCCAGCAGCTTGGGGATTGGGGCGGAAAGCACAGATACGCAGTATTTT. The full variable domain, with the rest looked up from reference TRBV7-2 and TRBJ2-3, is GAGVSQSPSNKVTEKGKDVELRCDPISGHTALYWYRQSLGQGLEFLIYFQGNSAPDKSGLPSDRFSAERTGGSVSTLTIQRTQQEDSAVYLCASSLGIGAESTDTQYFGPGTRLTVL.

The sample holds one count of this clone. The genes are TRBV7-9 and TRBJ2-5, with D perhaps assigned TRBD1 or TRBD2 (6 bases each). Per the germline V gene, CDR1 is SEHNR and CDR2 is FQNEAQ (reference sequence). This CDR3 contains 15 residues. Trimming stripped 5 bases from V and 0 bases from J, with 13 bases between. This CDR3 is CASSQRGEYQETQYF. CDR3 nucleotide sequence: TGTGCCAGCAGCCAAAGGGGGGAGTACCAAGAGACCCAGTACTTC.

This clone counts as medium-sized. Within the sample, other DNA sequences also encode this same CDR3. The gene calls are TRBV6-5 and TRBJ1-1; the D is unclear. This CDR3 comprises 14 residues. V was clipped by 0 bases and J by 1 base, with 6 bases between them. CDR1 is MNHEY and CDR2 is SVGAGI in the germline V gene. This CDR3 is CASSYSGRNTEAFF. CDR3 sequence (DNA): TGTGCCAGCAGTTACTCTGGACGGAACACTGAAGCTTTCTTT.

The J gene is TRBJ1-5, the V gene TRBV11-2; D possibly corresponds to TRBD1 (5 bases). Germline-derived CDR1 and CDR2 are SGHAT and FQNNGV. The CDR3 contains 15 residues. V was shortened by 3 bases and J by 4 bases, with 13 bases between the two germline ends. CDR3 loop: CASSFGDFRNQPQHF. The CDR3 DNA follows: TGTGCCAGCAGCTTCGGGGACTTTCGAAATCAGCCCCAGCATTTT.

The chain joins TRBV11-2 to TRBJ2-5, with D uncertain. Per the germline V gene, CDR1 is SGHAT and CDR2 is FQNNGV. Trimming shortened V by 4 bases and J by 1 base, and 1 base separated the two germline ends. This CDR3 contains 11 residues. The CDR3 reads CASSSQETQYF. The CDR3 bases are TGTGCCAGCAGCTCCCAAGAGACCCAGTACTTC.

The rearrangement links TRBV6-5 to TRBJ1-2; tentative D call: TRBD1 (5 bases). Germline V lookup: CDR1 MNHEY, CDR2 SVGAGI. CDR3 length equals 13 residues. V was clipped by 6 bases and J by 7 bases, with 15 bases between them. The CDR3 DNA follows: TGTGCCAGCAGCCTACCAGGCAGGGCTGGCTACACCTTC. Amino acid sequence: CASSLPGRAGYTF.

The chain employs TRBV19 and TRBJ1-2; D might be TRBD1 (6 bases). The CDR3 loop spans 13 amino acids. V lost 7 bases and J lost 4, with 13 bases in between. Germline CDR1 is LNHDA and CDR2 is SQIVND (reference sequence). The CDR3 protein is CASTRTRGYGYTF. CDR3 coding DNA: TGTGCCAGTACGCGGACCAGGGGCTATGGCTACACCTTC.

This rearrangement joins TRBV3-1 (or the pseudogene TRBV3-2) to TRBJ2-7; the D is unclear. V was pared by 4 bases and J by 6 bases, with 13 bases between. The CDR3 consists of 13 residues. Germline V CDR1 and CDR2: LGHDT, YNNKEL (reference sequence). CDR3 in amino acids: CASSPRDWGEQYF. The CDR3 nucleotides read TGTGCCAGCAGCCCCAGAGACTGGGGCGAGCAGTACTTC.

The V and J genes are TRBV5-1 and TRBJ1-2, with 9 bases matching TRBD1. V was clipped by 7 bases and J by 4 bases; unmatched bases: 8. This CDR3 has 14 residues. Germline CDR1 reads SGHRS; CDR2 reads YFSETQ. The CDR3: CASGWGQGPYGYTF. The CDR3 DNA sequence: TGCGCCAGCGGTTGGGGACAGGGTCCCTATGGCTACACCTTC.

This chain uses TRBV3-1 (or the pseudogene TRBV3-2) with TRBJ1-6; D call uncertain. The CDR3 spans 14 residues. V was cut by 1 base and J by 6 bases, with 7 bases left in between. Germline V gene data show CDR1 as LGHDT and CDR2 as YNNKEL (reference sequence). In DNA, the CDR3 is TGTGCCAGCAGCCAAGTCGCCGTTAATTCACCCCTCCACTTT. This gives the protein CASSQVAVNSPLHF.

The CDR3 protein is CASSLYHRGYEQYF. CDR3 DNA sequence: TGCGCCAGCAGCCTGTACCACAGGGGCTACGAGCAGTACTTC. The chain couples TRBV4-1 to TRBJ2-7; TRBD1 agrees at 7 bases. V was pared by 4 bases and J by 3 bases, with 6 bases of the junction left unmatched. CDR1 and CDR2 from the germline V gene are MGHRA and YSYEKL. The CDR3 totals 14 residues.

CDR3 DNA sequence: TGTGCCAGCAGTAAGACAGGGGAATTCTCCTACGAGCAGTACTTC. Translating it yields CASSKTGEFSYEQYF. V gene TRBV6-5 combines with J gene TRBJ2-7, with 8 bases lining up with TRBD1. The CDR3 loop spans 15 amino acids. Per germline, CDR1 MNHEY and CDR2 SVGAGI. With V trimmed by 5 bases and J by 0 bases, 6 bases remained unmatched.

The chain employs TRBV5-1 and TRBJ1-1, with TRBD1 matching over 8 bases. The length of the CDR3 is 15 residues. Looked up from germline, CDR1 is SGHRS and CDR2 is YFSETQ. The junction had 6 bases not matched to a gene; V was cut back by 5 bases and J by 0 bases. Here the CDR3 DNA reads TGCGCCAGCAGTACCACGACAGGGGTGAACACTGAAGCTTTCTTT. Its protein product is CASSTTTGVNTEAFF.

The chain couples TRBV10-3 to TRBJ2-3, with D perhaps assigned TRBD1 or TRBD2 (5 bases each). Germline V gene data show CDR1 as ENHRY and CDR2 as SYGVKD. The V gene lost 4 bases and the J gene lost 2 bases, with 13 bases spanning the gap. The CDR3 runs to 15 residues. DNA for the CDR3: TGTGCCATCAGTGCGGGGCAGATATTCACAGATACGCAGTATTTT. Protein sequence: CAISAGQIFTDTQYF.